This T cell receptor (beta chain) was identified in a study of blood T cells in healthy people across ages. General study points: The study could not conclusively compare naive and antigen-experienced cells, given its unsorted PBMCs.

This clonotype came up a few times. Its antigen is unidentified. Then a second PCR, running roughly 7 to 11 cycles, was carried out with a sample-barcoded 5' primer and a J-beta primer mix. Via MiXCR, TCRdb re-called the 5' RACE reads, giving one row per CDR3 protein. Of over a million distinct CDR3 sequences listed, roughly 64% are singletons. Germline lookup yields CDR1 SEHNR and CDR2 FQNEAQ (reference sequence). V lost 4 bases to trimming and J lost 0 bases, with 16 bases between them. The CDR3 length is 16 residues. The TCR sequence derives from a man between 18 and 29 years old in good health. This chain links TRBV7-9 with TRBJ2-7; the D is unclear. Sequencing used blood. The CDR3 reads CASSSSTDVSSYEQYF. CDR3 bases: TGTGCCAGCAGCTCTTCCACCGACGTTAGCTCCTACGAGCAGTACTTC.